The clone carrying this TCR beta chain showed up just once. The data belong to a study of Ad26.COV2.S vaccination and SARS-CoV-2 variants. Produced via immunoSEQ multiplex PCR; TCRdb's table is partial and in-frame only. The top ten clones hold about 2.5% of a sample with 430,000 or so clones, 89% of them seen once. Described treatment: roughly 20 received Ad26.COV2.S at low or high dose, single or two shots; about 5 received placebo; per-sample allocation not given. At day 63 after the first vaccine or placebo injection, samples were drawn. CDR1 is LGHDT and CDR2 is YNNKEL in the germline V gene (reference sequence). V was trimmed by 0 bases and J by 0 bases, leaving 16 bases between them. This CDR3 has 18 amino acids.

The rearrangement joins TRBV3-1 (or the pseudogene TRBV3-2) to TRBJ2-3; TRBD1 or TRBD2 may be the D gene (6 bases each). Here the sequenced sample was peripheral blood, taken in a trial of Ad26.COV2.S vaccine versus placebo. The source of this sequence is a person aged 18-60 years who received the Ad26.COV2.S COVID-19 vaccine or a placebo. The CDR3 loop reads CASSQEGEAGQSTDTQYF. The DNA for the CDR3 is TGTGCCAGCAGCCAAGAAGGGGAGGCGGGACAAAGCACAGATACGCAGTATTTT.